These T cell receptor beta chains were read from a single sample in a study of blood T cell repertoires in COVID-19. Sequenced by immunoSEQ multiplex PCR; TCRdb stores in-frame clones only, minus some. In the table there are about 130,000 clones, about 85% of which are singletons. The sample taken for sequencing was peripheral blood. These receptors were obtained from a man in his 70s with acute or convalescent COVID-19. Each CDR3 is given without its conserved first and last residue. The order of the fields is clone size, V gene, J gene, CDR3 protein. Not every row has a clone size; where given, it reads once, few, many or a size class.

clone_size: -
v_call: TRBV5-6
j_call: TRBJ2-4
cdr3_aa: ASSPSGGAKNIQY

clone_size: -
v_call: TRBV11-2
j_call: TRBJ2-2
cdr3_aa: ASSQAGGRITGELF

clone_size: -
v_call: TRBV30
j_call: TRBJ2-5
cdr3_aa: AWSRAAISQETQY

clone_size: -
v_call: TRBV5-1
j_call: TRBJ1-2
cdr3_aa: ASSPGTAYGYT

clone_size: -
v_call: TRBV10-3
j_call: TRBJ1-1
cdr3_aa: AITERVGTEAF

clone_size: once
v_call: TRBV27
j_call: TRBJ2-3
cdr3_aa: ASSQRGTDTQY

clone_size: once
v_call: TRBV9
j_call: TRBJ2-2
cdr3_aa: ASSSTFAGELF

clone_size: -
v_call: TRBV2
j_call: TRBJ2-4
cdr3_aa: ASSLILAKNIQY

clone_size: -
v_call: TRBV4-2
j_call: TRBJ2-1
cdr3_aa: ASSQPGGGSTYNEQF

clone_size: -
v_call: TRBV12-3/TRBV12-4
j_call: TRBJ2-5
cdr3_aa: ATREGGRETQY

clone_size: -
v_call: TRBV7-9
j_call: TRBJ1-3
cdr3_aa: ASSSTSSGNTIY

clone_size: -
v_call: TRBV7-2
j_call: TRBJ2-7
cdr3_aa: ASSLSWGQSYEQY

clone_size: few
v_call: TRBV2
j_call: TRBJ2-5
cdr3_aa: ASSEAPGADQETQY

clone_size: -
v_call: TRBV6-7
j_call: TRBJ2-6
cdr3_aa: ASSYLRQVGGANVLT

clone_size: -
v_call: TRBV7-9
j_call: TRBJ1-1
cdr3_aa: APGPSNTEAF

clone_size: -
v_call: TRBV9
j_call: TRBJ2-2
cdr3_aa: ASSVAAGNTGELF

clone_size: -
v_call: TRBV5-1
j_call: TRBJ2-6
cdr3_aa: ASSLRGPGANVLT

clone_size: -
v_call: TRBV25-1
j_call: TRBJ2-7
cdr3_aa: ASSSGTGIPYEQY

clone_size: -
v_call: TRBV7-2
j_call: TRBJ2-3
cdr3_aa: ASSGEAEDTQY

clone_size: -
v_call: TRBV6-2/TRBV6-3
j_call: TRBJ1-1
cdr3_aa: ASSPGDTEAF

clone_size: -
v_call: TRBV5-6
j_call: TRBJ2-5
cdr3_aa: ASSLWRETQY

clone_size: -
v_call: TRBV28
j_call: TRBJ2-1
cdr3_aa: ASRLAGLYNEQF

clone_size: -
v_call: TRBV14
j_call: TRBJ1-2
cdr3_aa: ASSHAGTVHGYT

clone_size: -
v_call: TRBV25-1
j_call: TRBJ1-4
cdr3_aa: ASSENGQAVGKLF

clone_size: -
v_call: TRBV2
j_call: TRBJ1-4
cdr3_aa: ASGRDATNEKLF

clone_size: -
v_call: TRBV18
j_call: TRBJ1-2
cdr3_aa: ASSPQGAQGYYGYT

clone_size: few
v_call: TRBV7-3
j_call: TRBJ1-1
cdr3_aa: ASSPRGGSTEAF

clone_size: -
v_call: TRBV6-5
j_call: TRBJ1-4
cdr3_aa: ASSSRRATNEKLF

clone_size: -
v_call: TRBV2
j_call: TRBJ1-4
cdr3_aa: ASRQGREKLF

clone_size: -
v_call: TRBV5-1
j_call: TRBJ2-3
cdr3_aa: ASSLGTLSTDTQY

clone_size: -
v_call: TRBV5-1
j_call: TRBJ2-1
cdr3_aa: ASSVLAGGLNEQF

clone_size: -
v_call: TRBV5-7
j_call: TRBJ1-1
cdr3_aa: ASSSGQKNTEAF

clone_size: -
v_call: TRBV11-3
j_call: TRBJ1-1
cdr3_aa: ASSLGPDTEAF

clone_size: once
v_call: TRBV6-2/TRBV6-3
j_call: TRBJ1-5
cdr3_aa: ASSSGAQGSPQH

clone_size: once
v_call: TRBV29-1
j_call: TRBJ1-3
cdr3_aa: SVATGAPGGNTIY